The clone carrying this TCR beta chain turned up a few times. Its antigen remains unidentified. In TCRdb, the 5' RACE reads were re-called with MiXCR into one record per CDR3 protein. The sample yields some 570,000 distinct CDR3 sequences, approximately 20% seen once. This sample stems from a study of identical twins. General study results and limits: Models underpredicted monozygotic twin sharing of out-of-frame TCR alpha. The analysis was cross-sectional rather than longitudinal within donors. In zero-insertion analyses, partial confounding could arise from invariant MAIT and iNKT cells.

This CDR3 comprises 15 residues. V was clipped by 5 bases and J by 4 bases, with 16 bases between them. The germline CDR1 and CDR2 sequences are SEHNR and FQNEAQ (reference sequence). The sample was also linked to a second study, of yellow fever vaccine responses in identical twins. This second report adds: Twins reportedly appeared to share part of their vaccine T cell response while keeping part individual.

This clonotype was obtained from a young woman in good health. Material: CD4+ T cells sorted from blood. The rearrangement joins TRBV7-9 to TRBJ2-3, with D possibly TRBD2 on 6 matching bases. The CDR3: CASSASLGGSDTQYF. In DNA, the CDR3 is TGTGCCAGCAGCGCAAGCCTGGGGGGATCAGATACGCAGTATTTT. The full variable domain, rest sourced from reference TRBV7-9 and TRBJ2-3, is DTGVSQNPRHKITKRGQNVTFRCDPISEHNRLYWYRQTLGQGPEFLTYFQNEAQLEKSRLLSDRFSAERPKGSFSTLEIQRTEQGDSAMYLCASSASLGGSDTQYFGPGTRLTVL.